This TCR beta chain was captured by sequencing in a study of beta chain features in type 1 diabetes. Looking at the study overall: Healthy donors and patients had similar age, gender and cell yields.

Only a few counts were recorded for this clone. This CDR3 is built from 15 residues. Looked up from germline, CDR1 is KGHSH and CDR2 is LQKENI. The V segment lost 2 bases and the J segment 5 bases; nucleotides outside the gene matches: 3. Sequencing targeted expressed TCRB transcripts, as all isolated RNA had been reverse transcribed. Repertoires were generated with immunoSEQ multiplex PCR, while TCRdb's copy carries only in-frame clones and drops some. The sample lists about 130,000 clones, about a tenth occurring once. The V call is TRBV18, the J call TRBJ1-6; 7 positions match TRBD1. Material: central memory CD4+ T cells from blood. The sequence was obtained from a man between 18 and 35 years old in good health. The CDR3 is CASSPEGANNSPLHF. The CDR3 bases are TGTGCCAGCTCACCAGAGGGGGCGAATAATTCACCCCTCCACTTT.